Below are 16 T cell receptor beta chains sequenced from a single sample in a study of cytomegalovirus exposure and HLA in healthy donors. The PCR ran on 60 Vbeta and 13 Jbeta primers. The table came from immunoSEQ multiplex PCR; TCRdb's copy has only in-frame clones and leaves some out. In the table there are over 35,000 clones, 45% to 65% of which are singletons. The sequenced sample consisted of PBMCs. These receptor sequences come from a human donor in good health.

V gene TRBV19 combines with J gene TRBJ1-5, with a tentative D call TRBD1 (5 bases). Germline V gene lookup returns CDR1 LNHDA and CDR2 SQIVND (reference sequence). This CDR3 has 16 residues. V lost 3 bases, J lost 2 bases, and 14 bases lay in between. The DNA for the CDR3 is TGTGCCAGTAGTATCCCTGGCAGGGCCGGCAATCAGCCCCAGCATTTT. Residues: CASSIPGRAGNQPQHF.

This clone has more than one count but fewer than ten. The chain carries TRBV29-1 and TRBJ1-2; D gene uncertain. Germline loops: CDR1 SQVTM, CDR2 ANQGSEA. The CDR3 length is 13 residues. Trimming shortened V by 4 bases and J by 3 bases, and 12 bases separated the two germline ends. This CDR3 reads CSVVAARDYGYTF. The CDR3 DNA reads TGCAGCGTTGTGGCAGCACGGGACTATGGCTACACCTTC.

A single count supports this clone. This chain uses TRBV19 with TRBJ1-5; D possibly corresponds to TRBD1 (5 bases). The germline V gene encodes CDR1 LNHDA and CDR2 SQIVND (reference sequence). Trimming stripped 4 bases from V and 1 base from J, with 11 bases between. This CDR3 region has 15 residues. As DNA, the CDR3 is TGTGCCAGTAGTACCTTTCAGGGAAGCAATCAGCCCCAGCATTTT. Protein: CASSTFQGSNQPQHF. The full variable domain, with the rest looked up from reference TRBV19 and TRBJ1-5, is DGGITQSPKYLFRKEGQNVTLSCEQNLNHDAMYWYRQDPGQGLRLIYYSQIVNDFQKGDIAEGYSVSREKKESFPLTVTSAQKNPTAFYLCASSTFQGSNQPQHFGDGTRLSIL.

This clone was counted a few times. The rearrangement uses TRBV28 and TRBJ1-2; D might be TRBD1 (5 bases). The CDR3 has 15 residues. Germline CDR1 MDHEN, CDR2 SYDVKM. Trimming took off 3 bases at V and 4 bases at J, with 15 bases between the two ends. CDR3 amino acids: CASSLPGGGGYGYTF. As DNA, the CDR3 is TGTGCCAGCAGTTTGCCCGGGGGGGGAGGCTATGGCTACACCTTC.

V and J are TRBV7-8 and TRBJ2-3; 9 bases fit TRBD2. From germline, CDR1 is SGHVS and CDR2 FQNEAQ. Trimming removed 1 base from V and 5 bases from J; junction bases left unmatched: 7. This CDR3 region has 16 residues. CDR3 nucleotides: TGTGCCAGCAGCTTAGGGGGCGGGAGGGCCGGAGATACGCAGTATTTT. This gives the protein CASSLGGGRAGDTQYF.

The V and J genes are TRBV19 and TRBJ2-1; the match to TRBD2 covers 9 bases. CDR3 length: 15 residues. Germline-derived CDR1 and CDR2 are LNHDA and SQIVND (reference sequence). The V and J ends lost 4 bases and 5 bases, in that order; junction bases with no gene match: 6. This CDR3 is CASSTTSGRHNEQFF. CDR3 sequence (DNA): TGTGCCAGTAGTACAACTAGCGGGCGACACAATGAGCAGTTCTTC.

The chain joins TRBV18 to TRBJ2-1; TRBD2 agrees at 8 bases. Germline V gene lookup returns CDR1 KGHSH and CDR2 LQKENI. Trimming removed 2 bases from V and 5 bases from J; junction bases left unmatched: 11. The CDR3 has 17 residues. CDR3 DNA sequence: TGTGCCAGCTCACCATGGGCGGGAGGTAATAGTAACAATGAGCAGTTCTTC. The encoded protein is CASSPWAGGNSNNEQFF.

V gene TRBV5-6 combines with J gene TRBJ1-1; D gene unclear. This CDR3 is built from 15 residues. Deletions cut 5 bases from V and 0 bases from J, with 14 bases between. The germline V gene encodes CDR1 SGHDT and CDR2 YYEEEE. CDR3 protein: CASSLRGGLNTEAFF. DNA of the CDR3: TGTGCCAGCAGTTTGCGGGGAGGTTTGAACACTGAAGCTTTCTTT.

The table lists this clone with a few counts. The chain recombines TRBV2 with TRBJ2-6; D is ambiguous. V was trimmed by 6 bases and J by 4 bases, leaving 13 bases between them. The germline V gene has CDR1 SNHLY and CDR2 FYNNEI. The CDR3 has 15 residues. The CDR3 reads CASSESELGANVLTF. The CDR3 DNA is TGTGCCAGCAGCGAGAGTGAGTTGGGGGCCAACGTCCTGACTTTC. The variable domain in full, with the rest retrieved from reference TRBV2 and TRBJ2-6, is EPEVTQTPSHQVTQMGQEVILRCVPISNHLYFYWYRQILGQKVEFLVSFYNNEISEKSEIFDDQFSVERPDGSNFTLKIRSTKLEDSAMYFCASSESELGANVLTFGAGSRLTVL.

This clone has a handful of counts. The chain combines TRBV19 with TRBJ2-5; 8 nucleotides line up with TRBD1. Trimming at V came to 7 bases and at J to 4 bases, leaving 5 bases not matched to a gene. This CDR3 has 13 amino acids. CDR1 LNHDA and CDR2 SQIVND come from the germline V gene (reference sequence). As DNA, the CDR3 is TGTGCCAGTAATCCAGACAGGGGAGAGACCCAGTACTTC. It yields the protein CASNPDRGETQYF.

V is TRBV15 and J is TRBJ2-5, with 11 bases aligning to TRBD2. This CDR3 contains 17 residues. The ends lost 0 bases at V and 3 bases at J; junction bases unmatched: 6. Germline V gene lookup returns CDR1 LNHNV and CDR2 YYDKDF (reference sequence). Here the CDR3 DNA reads TGTGCCACCAGCAGAGAAGGGGGGACTAGCGGCAAAGAGACCCAGTACTTC. It encodes CATSREGGTSGKETQYF. The whole variable domain, filled in from reference TRBV15 and TRBJ2-5, reads DAMVIQNPRYQVTQFGKPVTLSCSQTLNHNVMYWYQQKSSQAPKLLFHYYDKDFNNEADTPDNFQSRRPNTSFCFLDIRSPGLGDTAMYLCATSREGGTSGKETQYFGPGTRLLVL.

The chain has TRBV6-1 and TRBJ2-7; 10 nucleotides match TRBD1. Germline CDR1 reads MNHNS; CDR2 reads SASEGT. CDR3 length: 15 residues. Germline trimming cut 3 bases from V and 4 bases from J; bases unmatched to any gene: 6. As DNA, the CDR3 is TGTGCCAGCAGTGAGGGACAGGGGTTGCGGTACGAGCAGTACTTC. It is translated as CASSEGQGLRYEQYF.

CDR3 DNA sequence: TGTGCCAGCAGCTCAGGGGGTAGTGTGGAGACCCAGTACTTC. Residues: CASSSGGSVETQYF. V usage is TRBV7-2 and J usage is TRBJ2-5; 7 bases fit TRBD1. The junction had 7 bases not matched to a gene; V was cut back by 4 bases and J by 5 bases. Germline CDR1 and CDR2: SGHTA and FQGNSA. The CDR3 runs 14 residues.

The gene calls are TRBV7-2 and TRBJ2-3; 8 positions match TRBD1. Germline V gene sequence: CDR1 SGHTA, CDR2 FQGNSA. The CDR3 extends over 17 amino acids. Germline trimming cut 5 bases from V and 0 bases from J; bases unmatched to any gene: 10. The CDR3 here is CASSDRGLTHSTDTQYF. The CDR3 bases are TGTGCCAGCAGCGACAGGGGTCTGACGCATAGCACAGATACGCAGTATTTT.

This clone was seen a few times. V and J are TRBV2 and TRBJ2-1; maybe TRBD1 (6 bases). Germline V gene lookup returns CDR1 SNHLY and CDR2 FYNNEI. The CDR3 is made up of 12 amino acids. The germline V and J ends were trimmed by 6 bases and 8 bases, with 11 bases remaining between them. The DNA for the CDR3 is TGTGCCAGCAGGGAGGACAGTCATGAGCAGTTCTTC. Translating gives CASREDSHEQFF.

This chain links TRBV5-4 with TRBJ2-7; 8 bases are a match to TRBD1. CDR3 length: 17 residues. Germline V gene sequence: CDR1 SGHNT, CDR2 YYREEE (reference sequence). With V trimmed by 1 base and J by 0 bases, 9 bases remained unmatched. The CDR3 DNA is TGTGCCAGCAGCTTGACGGTAGACAGGGGTAGCTCCTACGAGCAGTACTTC. This codes for CASSLTVDRGSSYEQYF.